The 20 T cell receptor beta chains below all came from one sample that was sequenced in a study of T cells in Graves' hyperthyroidism and ophthalmopathy. TCR beta CDR3 region amplification was performed from RNA transcripts. The HTBI primer set served for first-round RT-PCR of the TCR CDR3. In TCRdb, the multiplex PCR reads were re-called with MiXCR into one record per CDR3 protein. The table records fewer than 700,000 distinct CDR3 sequences, about 17% of them present only once. The sequencing input was blood. The receptors shown here come from a woman aged 25-40 years with Graves' hyperthyroidism.

This clonotype was observed a handful of times. The chain employs TRBV28 and TRBJ2-3; 8 nucleotides align to TRBD1. This CDR3 spans 13 amino acids. The germline CDR1 and CDR2 sequences are MDHEN and SYDVKM. V was clipped by 7 bases and J by 3 bases; unmatched bases: 3. The CDR3 spells CASIGQGTDTQYF. The CDR3 DNA reads as TGTGCCAGCATCGGACAGGGTACAGATACGCAGTATTTT.

Ten or more counts support this clonotype. The chain links TRBV9 to TRBJ1-2; D ambiguous. The germline V gene has CDR1 SGDLS and CDR2 YYNGEE. Deletions cut 4 bases from V and 8 bases from J, with 9 bases between. This CDR3 spans 11 amino acids. CDR3 loop: CASSLDVGYTF. CDR3 bases: TGTGCCAGCAGCCTGGACGTGGGCTACACCTTC.

The chain joins TRBV9 to TRBJ2-1, with D possibly being TRBD2 (6 bases). The CDR3 is 17 residues long. The ends were cut back, 0 bases at V and 2 bases at J, with 15 bases in the middle. Germline CDR1 and CDR2: SGDLS and YYNGEE. The CDR3 DNA follows: TGTGCCAGCAGCGTAGGAACTGTGGCGGGACCCTACAATGAGCAGTTCTTC. This translates into CASSVGTVAGPYNEQFF. Using reference TRBV9 and TRBJ2-1 for the parts outside the CDR3, the full variable domain is DSGVTQTPKHLITATGQRVTLRCSPRSGDLSVYWYQQSLDQGLQFLIQYYNGEERAKGNILERFSAQQFPDLHSELNLSSLELGDSALYFCASSVGTVAGPYNEQFFGPGTRLTVL.

This sequence joins TRBV5-1 and TRBJ2-1; TRBD2 might be the D (6 bases). V lost 4 bases and J 3 bases, leaving 14 bases between the germline ends. Germline assignment: CDR1 SGHRS and CDR2 YFSETQ. The CDR3 is made up of 15 amino acids. This chain's CDR3 is CASSGGTGNYNEQFF. In nucleotides, the CDR3 is TGCGCCAGCAGCGGCGGGACGGGAAACTACAATGAGCAGTTCTTC. Using reference TRBV5-1 and TRBJ2-1 for the parts outside the CDR3, the full variable domain is KAGVTQTPRYLIKTRGQQVTLSCSPISGHRSVSWYQQTPGQGLQFLFEYFSETQRNKGNFPGRFSGRQFSNSRSEMNVSTLELGDSALYLCASSGGTGNYNEQFFGPGTRLTVL.

In this sample, this clonotype turned up a few times. This chain uses TRBV9 with TRBJ1-5, with a tentative D call TRBD1 (6 bases). Trimming stripped 4 bases from V and 5 bases from J, with 13 bases between. The CDR3 sequence is 14 residues long. Germline CDR1 and CDR2: SGDLS and YYNGEE. The CDR3 DNA reads as TGTGCCAGCAGCCCGGGGCAGGGGTATCAGCCCCAGCATTTT. Translating it yields CASSPGQGYQPQHF.

This chain joins TRBV29-1 and TRBJ1-1; 7 bases line up with TRBD1. V shed 2 bases and J 5 bases; nucleotides not matched to a gene: 14. Looked up from germline, CDR1 is SQVTM and CDR2 is ANQGSEA. CDR3 length equals 16 residues. CDR3 residues: CSVEKEGAGFKTEAFF. As DNA, the CDR3 is TGCAGCGTTGAAAAAGAGGGGGCAGGGTTTAAAACTGAAGCTTTCTTT.

The J gene is TRBJ1-5, the V gene TRBV20-1; perhaps TRBD1 as D (6 bases). V was cut by 0 bases and J by 7 bases, with 13 bases left in between. CDR3 length equals 14 residues. Germline CDR1 and CDR2: DFQATT and SNEGSKA (reference sequence). CDR3 residues: CSARDRGRGQPQHF. The CDR3, as DNA: TGCAGTGCTAGAGATAGGGGCAGGGGACAGCCCCAGCATTTT.

This clonotype was counted many times. The chain is built from TRBV20-1 and TRBJ2-4; D is unclear. The CDR3 length is 13 residues. Germline loops: CDR1 DFQATT, CDR2 SNEGSKA (reference sequence). Trimming stripped 2 bases from V and 1 base from J, with 6 bases between. This CDR3 is CSARTVAKNIQYF. As DNA, the CDR3 is TGCAGTGCTAGAACGGTTGCCAAAAACATTCAGTACTTC.

This clonotype was detected many times. The chain is built from TRBV11-3 and TRBJ2-1; 8 nucleotides agree with TRBD1. From germline, CDR1 is SGHNT and CDR2 YENEEA. The CDR3 runs to 20 residues. V shed 3 bases, J shed 0 bases, and the junction held 16 bases outside the gene matches. The CDR3 DNA follows: TGTGCCAGCAGCTTTCCCCGTGGACAGGGCTTAGGATTCTCCTACAATGAGCAGTTCTTC. This codes for CASSFPRGQGLGFSYNEQFF. The variable domain in full, with the rest retrieved from reference TRBV11-3 and TRBJ2-1, is EAGVVQSPRYKIIEKKQPVAFWCNPISGHNTLYWYLQNLGQGPELLIRYENEEAVDDSQLPKDRFSAERLKGVDSTLKIQPAELGDSAVYLCASSFPRGQGLGFSYNEQFFGPGTRLTVL.

This clonotype was seen many times. This chain links TRBV6-1 with TRBJ2-7; D possibly uses TRBD1 or TRBD2 (5 bases each). V dropped 6 bases and J dropped 3 bases, with 15 bases sitting between them. This CDR3 is built from 14 residues. Germline CDR1 is MNHNS and CDR2 is SASEGT. CDR3 nucleotide sequence: TGTGCCAGCAGAGCTCCGGGACCGAACTACGAGCAGTACTTC. It codes for CASRAPGPNYEQYF.

There are a few counts of this clonotype. Here the CDR3 DNA reads TGTGCCAGCAGCCCTCCGGGTACCCACTTCTACGAGCAGTACTTC. Its protein product is CASSPPGTHFYEQYF. The chain joins TRBV5-6 to TRBJ2-7; D unresolved. V gave up 4 bases and J gave up 3 bases, with 17 bases separating them. Germline CDR1 is SGHDT and CDR2 is YYEEEE. The CDR3 is 15 residues long.

This clonotype was seen many times. The chain links TRBV2 to TRBJ2-7; 8 nucleotides agree with TRBD2. The junction had 10 bases not matched to a gene; V was cut back by 6 bases and J by 3 bases. The length of the CDR3 is 15 residues. The germline V gene has CDR1 SNHLY and CDR2 FYNNEI. The CDR3 region is CASRDGTSGNYEQYF. CDR3 in DNA: TGTGCCAGCAGAGACGGGACTAGTGGAAACTACGAGCAGTACTTC.

This chain joins TRBV7-3 and TRBJ2-7; D possibly corresponds to TRBD1 (6 bases). Deletions cut 1 base from V and 0 bases from J, with 7 bases between. Germline-derived CDR1 and CDR2 are SGHTA and FQGTGA. The CDR3 consists of 14 residues. The CDR3 region is CASSLNRASYEQYF. In DNA, the CDR3 is TGTGCCAGCAGCTTAAACAGGGCCTCCTACGAGCAGTACTTC.

This clonotype showed up many times. The chain has TRBV6-5 and TRBJ2-7, with D maybe TRBD2 (5 bases). Germline CDR1 MNHEY, CDR2 SVGAGI. This CDR3 is 14 amino acids long. V was pared by 2 bases and J by 3 bases, with 11 bases between. The chain's CDR3 is CASSYGLGSYEQYF. As DNA, the CDR3 is TGTGCCAGCAGTTACGGACTGGGTAGCTACGAGCAGTACTTC.

Ten or more counts support this clonotype. This rearrangement joins TRBV7-2 to TRBJ2-3, with D possibly matching TRBD2 (5 bases). The CDR3 is made up of 15 amino acids. Germline V gene data show CDR1 as SGHTA and CDR2 as FQGNSA. V was clipped by 1 base and J by 3 bases, with 11 bases between them. CDR3 protein: CASSLDVGSTDTQYF. For the CDR3, the DNA is TGTGCCAGCAGCTTAGATGTAGGGAGTACAGATACGCAGTATTTT.

Many counts were recorded for this clonotype. This chain uses TRBV7-2 with TRBJ2-3; TRBD2 is a possible D gene (5 bases). The V end lost 3 bases, the J end lost 2 bases, and 9 bases lay between the germline ends. Germline loops: CDR1 SGHTA, CDR2 FQGNSA. The CDR3 contains 14 residues. CDR3 residues: CASSFQADTDTQYF. Here the CDR3 DNA reads TGTGCCAGCAGCTTTCAAGCGGACACAGATACGCAGTATTTT. Full variable domain (rest looked up from reference TRBV7-2 and TRBJ2-3): GAGVSQSPSNKVTEKGKDVELRCDPISGHTALYWYRQSLGQGLEFLIYFQGNSAPDKSGLPSDRFSAERTGGSVSTLTIQRTQQEDSAVYLCASSFQADTDTQYFGPGTRLTVL.

This clonotype was counted only a few times. The CDR3 sequence is CASSLKRTGDSNQPQHF. The CDR3 bases are TGTGCCAGCAGCTTGAAGCGTACAGGAGATAGCAATCAGCCCCAGCATTTT. The rearrangement joins TRBV7-2 to TRBJ1-5; maybe TRBD1 (5 bases). V was pared by 3 bases and J by 0 bases, with 15 bases between. This CDR3 is 17 amino acids long. Germline CDR1 SGHTA, CDR2 FQGNSA.

This clonotype was counted many times. The chain recombines TRBV11-3 with TRBJ2-1, with D possibly being TRBD2 (6 bases). V dropped 6 bases and J dropped 9 bases, with 21 bases sitting between them. The CDR3 loop spans 15 amino acids. Looked up from germline, CDR1 is SGHNT and CDR2 is YENEEA. CDR3 in DNA: TGTGCCAGCAGTGAGAGCCAACTAGCAGAATTTGAGCAGTTCTTC. Translation: CASSESQLAEFEQFF.

There are a few counts of this clonotype. The rearrangement links TRBV29-1 to TRBJ2-1; D call uncertain. The V gene lost 2 bases and the J gene lost 4 bases, with 12 bases spanning the gap. Germline CDR1 is SQVTM and CDR2 is ANQGSEA. The CDR3 is 14 residues long. The CDR3 spells CSVEFGLPYNEQFF. The CDR3 DNA reads as TGCAGCGTTGAATTCGGTCTCCCATACAATGAGCAGTTCTTC.

This chain connects TRBV7-3 to TRBJ2-5, with 7 bases aligning to TRBD1. The CDR3 consists of 16 residues. After removal of 4 bases from V and 0 bases from J, the junction contained 8 bases not matched to a gene. CDR1 and CDR2 (germline): SGHTA, FQGTGA. The CDR3 reads CASSSMGQMDQETQYF. CDR3 DNA: TGTGCCAGCAGCTCCATGGGACAGATGGACCAAGAGACCCAGTACTTC.